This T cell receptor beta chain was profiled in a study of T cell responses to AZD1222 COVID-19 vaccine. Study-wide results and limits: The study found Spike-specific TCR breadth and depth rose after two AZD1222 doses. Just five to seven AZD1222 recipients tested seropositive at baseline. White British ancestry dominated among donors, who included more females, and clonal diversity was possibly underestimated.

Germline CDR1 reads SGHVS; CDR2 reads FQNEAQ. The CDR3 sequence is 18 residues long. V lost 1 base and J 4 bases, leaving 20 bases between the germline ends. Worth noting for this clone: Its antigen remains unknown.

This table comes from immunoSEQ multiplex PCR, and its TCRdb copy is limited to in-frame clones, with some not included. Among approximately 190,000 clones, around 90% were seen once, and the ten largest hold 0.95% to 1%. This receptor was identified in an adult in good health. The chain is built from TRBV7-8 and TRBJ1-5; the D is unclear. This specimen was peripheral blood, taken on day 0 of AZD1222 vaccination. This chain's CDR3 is CASSLVGVTSPTNQPQHF. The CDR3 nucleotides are TGTGCCAGCAGCTTAGTTGGGGTGACTTCGCCTACGAATCAGCCCCAGCATTTT.